The source of this T cell receptor (beta chain) is a study of shared clonotypes between healthy human individuals. Study-wide findings and caveats: Researchers sampled only blood; tissue repertoires likely differ. Clonotypes that were shared across a handful of donors made up approximately 5% of naive CD4 clonotypes. Generally, estimated richness proved larger in naive subsets than it did in memory subsets.

A note on this clone: The target antigen is unknown.

Assay: immunoSEQ multiplex PCR; the TCRdb copy retains only in-frame clones and omits some. The sample includes around 1.6 million clones, around 98% of them seen just once. The CDR3 spans 15 residues. V lost 5 bases to trimming and J lost 0 bases, with 11 bases between them. Per germline, CDR1 SGHRS and CDR2 YFSETQ. Sequenced sample: naive CD4+ T cells sorted from blood. Subset noted: CD45RA+ positively selected. This chain joins TRBV5-1 and TRBJ1-4; no reliable D call. The sequence derives from a man aged 25 to 40 in good health. This CDR3 is CASRPQGATNEKLFF. The DNA of the CDR3 is TGCGCCAGCAGGCCCCAAGGTGCAACTAATGAAAAACTGTTTTTT.